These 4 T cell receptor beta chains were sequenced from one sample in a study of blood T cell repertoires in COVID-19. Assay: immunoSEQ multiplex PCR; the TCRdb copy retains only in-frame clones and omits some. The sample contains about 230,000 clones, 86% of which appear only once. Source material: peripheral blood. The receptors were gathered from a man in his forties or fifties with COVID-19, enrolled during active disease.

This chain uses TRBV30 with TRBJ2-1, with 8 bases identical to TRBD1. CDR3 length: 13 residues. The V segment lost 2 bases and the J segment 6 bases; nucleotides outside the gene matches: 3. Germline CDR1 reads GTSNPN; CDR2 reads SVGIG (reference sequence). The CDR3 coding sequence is TGTGCCTGGAGTAGGACAGGGTTCAATGAGCAGTTCTTC. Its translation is CAWSRTGFNEQFF.

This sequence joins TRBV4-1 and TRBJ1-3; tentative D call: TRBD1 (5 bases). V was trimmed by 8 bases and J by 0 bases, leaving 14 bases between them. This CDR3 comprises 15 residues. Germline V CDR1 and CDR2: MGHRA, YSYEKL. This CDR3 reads CASRGGRSSGNTIYF. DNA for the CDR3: TGCGCCAGCCGGGGGGGAAGAAGCTCTGGAAACACCATATATTTT.

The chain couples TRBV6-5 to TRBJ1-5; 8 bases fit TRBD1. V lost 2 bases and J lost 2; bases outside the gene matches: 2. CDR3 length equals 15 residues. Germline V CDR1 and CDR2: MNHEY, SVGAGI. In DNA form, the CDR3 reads TGTGCCAGCAGTTACGGACAGGGAGGCAATCAGCCCCAGCATTTT. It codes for CASSYGQGGNQPQHF.

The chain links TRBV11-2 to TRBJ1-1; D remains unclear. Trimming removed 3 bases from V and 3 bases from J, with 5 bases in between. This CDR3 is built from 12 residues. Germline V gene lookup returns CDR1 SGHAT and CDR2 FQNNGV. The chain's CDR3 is CASSFTDTEAFF. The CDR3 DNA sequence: TGTGCCAGCAGCTTTACAGACACTGAAGCTTTCTTT.